Listed here are 6 T cell receptor beta chains from one sample, sequenced in a study of early T cells in non-severe SARS-CoV-2 infection. Using its own MiXCR run on the 5' RACE reads, TCRdb lists one record per CDR3 protein. The data contain approximately 71,000 distinct CDR3 sequences, 12% of them singletons. The specimen was whole blood. The receptors shown here come from an adult who was a healthcare worker with PCR-confirmed SARS-CoV-2 infection or an uninfected control (not recorded which).

This clonotype came up many times. The J gene is TRBJ2-1, the V gene TRBV28; tentative D call: TRBD2 (5 bases). There are 13 residues in the CDR3. CDR1 MDHEN and CDR2 SYDVKM come from the germline V gene. Trimming shortened V by 5 bases and J by 7 bases, and 12 bases separated the two germline ends. The CDR3 bases are TGTGCCAGCAGTCTCCCTCCGGGGAATGAGCAGTTCTTC. It codes for CASSLPPGNEQFF.

This clonotype has just one count. The CDR3 does not end in the conserved phenylalanine or tryptophan, so this is likely a read error. This chain uses TRBV30 with TRBJ1-4; TRBD1 is a possible D gene (5 bases). Germline V gives CDR1 GTSNPN, CDR2 SVGIG (reference sequence). The CDR3 is 15 amino acids. Trimming took off 4 bases at V and 2 bases at J, with 14 bases between the two ends. The CDR3 nucleotides read TGTGCCTGGAAACCAGGGATAGCGACTAATGAAAAACTGTTTTGT. Amino acids: CAWKPGIATNEKLFC.

This chain links TRBV5-1 with TRBJ2-5, with 7 bases that match TRBD2. The CDR3 runs to 14 residues. Losses at the gene ends were 6 bases for V and 5 bases for J; bases not matched to a gene: 10. Germline loops: CDR1 SGHRS, CDR2 YFSETQ. The CDR3 region has the DNA TGCGCCAGCAACCCCAGACTAGCATGGGAGACCCAGTACTTC. This gives the protein CASNPRLAWETQYF.

With regard to this clonotype: A much bigger clone sits one base away, suggesting this may be a read error. This sequence joins TRBV6-5 and TRBJ2-3; D is ambiguous. Germline V gene sequence: CDR1 MNHEY, CDR2 SVGAGI. The CDR3 loop spans 15 amino acids. CDR3 bases: TGTGCCAGCAGTTGGAAGCCGGGTAGCCCAGATATGCAGTATTTT. It codes for CASSWKPGSPDMQYF.

There are many counts of this clonotype. The gene calls are TRBV27 and TRBJ1-2; D is undetermined. The CDR3 has 12 amino acids. Germline V gives CDR1 MNHEY, CDR2 SMNVEV (reference sequence). V lost 6 bases and J 0 bases, leaving 5 bases between the germline ends. The CDR3 region is CASSLTNYGYTF. The DNA for the CDR3 is TGTGCCAGCAGCCTCACTAACTATGGCTACACCTTC.

This clonotype was recorded at least ten times. This rearrangement joins TRBV5-1 to TRBJ2-2; tentative D call: TRBD1 (5 bases). Deletions cut 6 bases from V and 4 bases from J, with 10 bases between. CDR1 SGHRS and CDR2 YFSETQ come from the germline V gene. This CDR3 region has 13 residues. The CDR3 bases are TGCGCCAGCAACGGACAACTCACCGGGGAGCTGTTTTTT. This gives the protein CASNGQLTGELFF.